The 13 T cell receptor beta chains given below trace back to one sample, sequenced in a study of tumor and adjacent non-tumor tissue in lung cancer. Three rounds of nested PCR, following a modified ARM-PCR protocol, produced the TCRbeta library. TCRdb re-called the multiplex PCR reads with MiXCR, one entry per CDR3 protein. The sample comprises tens of thousands of distinct CDR3 sequences, over 80% of which are singletons, and about an eighth rests with the top ten. No cell sorting was done before RNA was extracted from the tissue. The specimen was lung tumor tissue. These TCRs come from a woman aged 50 to 65 with non-small cell lung cancer.

Concerning this clonotype: One end of the junction fails to match germline, which may point to a read error. This chain connects TRBV5-4 to TRBJ2-3; no clear D gene. CDR1 is SGHNT, CDR2 YYREEE, per germline (reference sequence). The CDR3 loop spans 14 amino acids. Here the CDR3 DNA reads TGTGTCAACAGTACGTCTCGGCGCACAAATACGCAGTATTTT. Amino acid sequence: CVNSTSRRTNTQYF.

V usage is TRBV10-1 and J usage is TRBJ2-2; D perhaps matches TRBD2 (5 bases). The CDR3 totals 18 residues. Trimming pared 1 base from V and 6 bases from J, leaving 21 bases between. The V gene's germline CDR1 is WNHNN and CDR2 SYGVQD (reference sequence). The CDR3 region has the DNA TGCGCCAGCAGTGAGTTCTCCAGCAGTAGCGTCGACTCCGGGGAGCTGTTTTTT. It encodes CASSEFSSSSVDSGELFF.

Regarding this clonotype: Sequence at one end of the junction differs from germline and may be a read error. This chain joins TRBV6-1 and TRBJ2-3; D is possibly TRBD1 or TRBD2 (5 bases each). The CDR3 is 17 amino acids. CDR1 is MNHNS, CDR2 SASEGT, per germline. The CDR3 protein is CANSKRWGTELTDKQYF. Written as DNA, the CDR3 is TGTGCCAACAGTAAGCGTTGGGGGACCGAACTAACAGATAAGCAGTATTTT.

For the CDR3, the DNA is TGTGCCAGCAGTTTTTTGACAAGGGGATTCTATGAGCAGTACTTC. This sequence encodes CASSFLTRGFYEQYF. The chain uses TRBV28 and TRBJ2-7, with D possibly matching TRBD1 (5 bases). Germline V CDR1 and CDR2: MDHEN, SYDVKM. The V end was cut by 3 bases, the J end by 7 bases, with 19 bases between. CDR3 length equals 15 residues.

V usage is TRBV10-2 and J usage is TRBJ2-1; 8 nucleotides align to TRBD1. The CDR3 is made up of 12 amino acids. Germline V lookup: CDR1 WSHSY, CDR2 SAAADI. The CDR3 nucleotides are TGCGGCAGACAGGGGAACTACAATGAGCAGTTCTTC. Translated, it gives CGRQGNYNEQFF.

Notes on this clonotype: An end of the junction does not agree with germline; a read error may underlie this. This rearrangement joins TRBV20-1 to TRBJ2-7, with a possible D match to TRBD2 (6 bases). Looked up from germline, CDR1 is DFQATT and CDR2 is SNEGSKA (reference sequence). The CDR3 is made up of 13 amino acids. The DNA for the CDR3 is TGCAGTTCTAAACGGGACTCCCACATTGAGCAGTATTTC. Amino acid sequence: CSSKRDSHIEQYF.

Worth noting for this clonotype: This may stem from a read error, because a much larger clone lies one nucleotide away. V gene TRBV7-8 combines with J gene TRBJ2-7, with 11 bases lining up with TRBD2. The CDR3 loop spans 15 amino acids. Looked up from germline, CDR1 is SGHVS and CDR2 is FQNEAQ. The V and J ends lost 4 bases and 4 bases, in that order; junction bases with no gene match: 6. CDR3 in amino acids: CASSSMGLADYEQYF. CDR3 nucleotide sequence: TGTGCCAGCAGCTCGATGGGACTAGCGGATTACGAGCAGTACTTC.

As to this clonotype: A read error is likely, as this CDR3 ends without the conserved phenylalanine or tryptophan. V gene TRBV28 combines with J gene TRBJ2-3; TRBD2 might be the D (6 bases). Per the germline V gene, CDR1 is MDHEN and CDR2 is SYDVKM. The CDR3 runs to 15 residues. Trimming removed 5 bases from V and 0 bases from J, with 12 bases in between. The DNA of the CDR3 is TGTGCCAGCAGTGCGGGATTAGTTAGCACAGATACGCAGTATTAT. As protein: CASSAGLVSTDTQYY.

A word on this clonotype: The junction differs from germline at one of its ends, possibly a read error. CDR3 nucleotides: TGTGCCAGCAGCTTTAGTCGCGGGGGCGCGAGGAACATCGGGGAGCTGTTTTTT. Translation: CASSFSRGGARNIGELFF. The chain uses TRBV7-9 and TRBJ2-2; TRBD2 is a possible D gene (7 bases). This CDR3 has 18 residues. Germline V CDR1 and CDR2: SEHNR, FQNEAQ (reference sequence).

By sample share, this clonotype is medium-sized. This rearrangement joins TRBV6-2 or TRBV6-3 to TRBJ2-1; the match to TRBD2 covers 7 bases. V gave up 6 bases and J gave up 5 bases; unmatched junction bases: 7. Looked up from germline, CDR1 is MNHEY and CDR2 is SVGEGT. CDR3 length: 14 amino acids. The DNA of the CDR3 is TGTGCCAGCAGGCCGGGAGGTACTAACAATGAGCAGTTCTTC. Encoded protein: CASRPGGTNNEQFF.

V is TRBV29-1 and J is TRBJ1-1; D not certain. Trimming took off 5 bases at V and 5 bases at J, with 18 bases between the two ends. CDR1 SQVTM and CDR2 ANQGSEA come from the germline V gene. CDR3 length: 14 amino acids. CDR3 DNA sequence: TGCAGCGTTACAGTCAGGTGGTCGGTAACTGAAGCTTTCTTT. This codes for CSVTVRWSVTEAFF. Complete variable domain (other parts from reference TRBV29-1 and TRBJ1-1): SAVISQKPSRDICQRGTSLTIQCQVDSQVTMMFWYRQQPGQSLTLIATANQGSEATYESGFVIDKFPISRPNLTFSTLTVSNMSPEDSSIYLCSVTVRWSVTEAFFGQGTRLTVV.

As regards this clonotype: Germline and junction disagree at one end, which may indicate a read error. The chain carries TRBV11-3 and TRBJ2-1; D perhaps matches TRBD2 (6 bases). Germline assignment: CDR1 SGHNT and CDR2 YENEEA. The CDR3 length is 16 residues. CDR3 in DNA: TGTGCCAGTAGCTCCCGAAACGGGAGTTCCTACAATGAGCAGTTCTTC. It is translated as CASSSRNGSSYNEQFF.

This clonotype was seen more than once but under ten times. Lacking the conserved final phenylalanine or tryptophan, this CDR3 likely reflects a read error. The chain carries TRBV11-1 and TRBJ2-1, with D tentatively TRBD2 (6 bases). Looked up from germline, CDR1 is SGHAT and CDR2 is FQDESV (reference sequence). This CDR3 contains 14 residues. Trimming took 5 bases from V and 1 from J, leaving 9 bases between them. The CDR3 DNA reads as TGTGCCAGCAGCATTGGGGGGTCCTACAATGAGCAGTTCTTA. Translating gives CASSIGGSYNEQFL.